A selection of T cell receptor beta chains follows, all from one sample in a study of vaccination effects on CD4 cells after COVID-19. Produced via immunoSEQ multiplex PCR; TCRdb's table is partial and in-frame only. The data contain about 54,000 clones, under 70% of them seen just once; the ten biggest clones take up around 16%. For these receptors, no antigen is known. Sequenced here: CD4+ T cells from PBMCs cultured with SARS-CoV-2 spike peptides, sampled before COVID-19 vaccination. These receptors all stem from a human donor who received a COVID-19 vaccine. The CDR3 runs from the conserved cysteine through the conserved F or W. A D gene is named only where the DNA matches it firmly. Size tells how often a clone was seen (once, few, many) or the class of an expanded clone, and some rows leave it out.

TRBV6-5	NA	TRBJ1-2	once	TGTGCCAGCAGTTACTCGAAACGGACAACTAACTATGGCTACACCTTC	CASSYSKRTTNYGYTF
TRBV19	TRBD2	TRBJ2-1	few	TGTGCCAGCAACGGCGGGAGGATCAATGAGCAGTTCTTC	CASNGGRINEQFF
TRBV2	TRBD2	TRBJ2-1	NA	TGTGCCAGCAGTGATTCACTAGCGGGAGACATTCTCTTC	CASSDSLAGDILF
TRBV28	NA	TRBJ1-1	NA	TGTGCCATCGGTTTCGGGTTGAGGGGGACCGCGAACACTGAAGCTTTCTTT	CAIGFGLRGTANTEAFF
TRBV20-1	NA	TRBJ2-6	NA	TGCAGTGCTAGTCCCCGCTCTGGGGCCAACGTCCTGACTTTC	CSASPRSGANVLTF
TRBV4-3	NA	TRBJ1-1	NA	TGCGCCAGCAGCCGGGACTCGGGGAACACTGAAGCTTTCTTT	CASSRDSGNTEAFF
TRBV20-1	NA	TRBJ2-1	NA	TGCAGTGCTAGTTGGGGGAGGACTGCTACTAAAAACCCCCAGTTCTTC	CSASWGRTATKNPQFF
TRBV27	NA	TRBJ1-6	NA	TGTGCCAGCAGCCCCCGAGGTGGGTCACCCCTCCACTTT	CASSPRGGSPLHF
TRBV6-6	NA	TRBJ2-7	NA	TGTGCCAGCTGGACGGGGGTGAGCGAGCAGTACTTC	CASWTGVSEQYF
TRBV18	TRBD1	TRBJ2-7	NA	TGTGCCAGCTCTAGGGACAGCTCCCCCTACGAGCAGTACTTC	CASSRDSSPYEQYF
TRBV5-1	TRBD2	TRBJ2-3	NA	TGCGCCAGCAGCGTGACTAGCGGTCCACAGGGTACGCAGTATTTT	CASSVTSGPQGTQYF
TRBV29-1	NA	TRBJ2-1	NA	TGCAGCGTTGAAGAAGGTTCCGGCAGGGGGCAGTTCTTC	CSVEEGSGRGQFF
TRBV20-1	NA	TRBJ1-2	medium-sized	TGCAGTGCTAGTCGAGGGACCTATGGCTACACCTTC	CSASRGTYGYTF
TRBV25-1	NA	TRBJ2-1	once	TGTGCCAGCACCTATGGGCCTGGCCCCTACAATGAGCAGTTCTTC	CASTYGPGPYNEQFF
TRBV7-2	TRBD1	TRBJ1-3	NA	TGTGCCAGCAGCTTAGACGGCGGGACAGGCTCTGGAAACACCATATATTTT	CASSLDGGTGSGNTIYF
TRBV18	TRBD1	TRBJ2-2	few	TGTGCCAGCTCACCACTTGGGACAGGGGGCGTCGGGGAGCTGTTTTTT	CASSPLGTGGVGELFF
TRBV2	NA	TRBJ1-2	NA	TGTGCCAGCAGTGAAACAGGGAATCATGGCTACACCTTC	CASSETGNHGYTF
TRBV20-1	NA	TRBJ1-2	few	TGCAGTGCTAGTTCTCGTCTCACGACAGGCCCGCTCTATGGCTACACCTTC	CSASSRLTTGPLYGYTF
TRBV3-1/TRBV3-2	NA	TRBJ1-1	NA	TGTGCCAGCAGCTCGTTCGAGGCGAACACTGAAGCTTTCTTT	CASSSFEANTEAFF
TRBV9	TRBD2	TRBJ2-3	NA	TGTGCCAGCAGCGTAGACCCCCTAGCGGGCTCGGGCATGAATACGCAGTATTTT	CASSVDPLAGSGMNTQYF
TRBV27	TRBD1	TRBJ1-1	once	TGTGCCAGCACCCCGGGACAGGGAAACACTGAAGCTTTCTTT	CASTPGQGNTEAFF
TRBV10-3	NA	TRBJ2-1	few	TGTGCCATCAGTGATTACCACAATGAGCAGTTCTTC	CAISDYHNEQFF
TRBV3-1/TRBV3-2	TRBD1	TRBJ2-2	NA	TGTGCCAGCAGGGGGTCAGGGGGAGAACCCGGGGAGCTGTTTTTT	CASRGSGGEPGELFF
TRBV19	NA	TRBJ1-5	few	TGTGCCAGTAGTACGACCTGGGGGCCCGGAAATCAGCCCCAGCATTTT	CASSTTWGPGNQPQHF
TRBV5-1	TRBD1	TRBJ1-4	NA	TGCGCCAGCAGCTCGACAGGGGGCCGGGGGGAAAAACTGTTTTTT	CASSSTGGRGEKLFF
TRBV12-5	NA	TRBJ1-1	NA	TGTGCTAGTGGTTTGGCCTCGGGTCTCCCTGACCGCTTGATGAACACTGAAGCTTTCTTT	CASGLASGLPDRLMNTEAFF
TRBV4-3	NA	TRBJ2-2	NA	TGCGCCAGCAGCCAAGAGATGTTCCGGGAAGGCACCGGGGAGCTGTTTTTT	CASSQEMFREGTGELFF
TRBV4-1	TRBD1	TRBJ2-3	NA	TGCGCCAGCAGCCGGGACAGGGCTAGCACAGATACGCAGTATTTT	CASSRDRASTDTQYF
TRBV30	NA	TRBJ2-7	NA	TGTGCCTGGAGCCCGGGACTTCGACTCGAGCAGTACTTC	CAWSPGLRLEQYF
TRBV7-8	TRBD1	TRBJ1-1	NA	TGTGCCAGCAGCTCCGGGACAGGTGGGAAAGCTTTCTTT	CASSSGTGGKAFF
TRBV14	NA	TRBJ1-1	NA	TGTGCCAGCAGCCAAGCTCGGGAAGGAGCTTTCTTT	CASSQAREGAFF
TRBV18	TRBD2	TRBJ2-3	NA	TGTGCCAGCTCACCTGGGACTAGCGGGAGTGGGACAGATACGCAGTATTTT	CASSPGTSGSGTDTQYF
TRBV7-2	TRBD2	TRBJ2-1	once	TGTGCCAGCACCCTATCCCTCGCGGGGGGTTGGAATGAGCAGTTCTTC	CASTLSLAGGWNEQFF
TRBV7-9	NA	TRBJ2-7	NA	TGTGCCAGCAGCCCTGGTTCGCCAAGACGGAGCTCAAGAAACGAGCAGTACTTC	CASSPGSPRRSSRNEQYF
TRBV19	NA	TRBJ1-2	NA	TGTGCCAGTAGTCTTTCAAGGGGACCGAACTATGGCTACACCTTC	CASSLSRGPNYGYTF
TRBV19	NA	TRBJ2-2	NA	TGTGCCAGTAGTAACCCAACCGCCATGAACACCGGGGAGCTGTTTTTT	CASSNPTAMNTGELFF